The next 28 T cell receptor beta chains were all read from a single sample in a study of cytomegalovirus exposure and HLA in healthy donors. The PCR made use of 60 Vbeta and 13 Jbeta primers. The table came from immunoSEQ multiplex PCR; TCRdb's copy has only in-frame clones and leaves some out. This table holds 130,000 to 150,000 clones. The sequencing sample was made of PBMCs. These TCRs come from a man between 40 and 49 years old in good health and CMV-seronegative.

CDR3 sequence (DNA): TGTGCCAGCAGCCCTTCGAGCGGGGGTTACGAGCAGTACTTC. This codes for CASSPSSGGYEQYF. The chain links TRBV9 to TRBJ2-7; 8 nucleotides match TRBD2. Germline trimming cut 4 bases from V and 4 bases from J; bases unmatched to any gene: 7. Germline CDR1 is SGDLS and CDR2 is YYNGEE. The CDR3 consists of 14 residues.

Regarding this clone: This sample includes further DNA sequences coding for the same CDR3. The rearrangement uses TRBV7-2 and TRBJ2-3; D gene uncertain. The V end lost 4 bases, the J end lost 0 bases, and 2 bases lay between the germline ends. The CDR3 contains 12 residues. Germline CDR1 reads SGHTA; CDR2 reads FQGNSA. The DNA for the CDR3 is TGTGCCAGCAGCTCGAGCACAGATACGCAGTATTTT. It encodes CASSSSTDTQYF.

V usage is TRBV6-1 and J usage is TRBJ1-5; 8 positions match TRBD1. This CDR3 has 15 amino acids. The ends lost 7 bases at V and 4 bases at J; junction bases unmatched: 9. Looked up from germline, CDR1 is MNHNS and CDR2 is SASEGT. The CDR3 bases are TGTGCCAGCACTCAAGACAGGGGTCGGAATCAGCCCCAGCATTTT. Protein: CASTQDRGRNQPQHF.

The rearrangement joins TRBV5-1 to TRBJ2-7; 10 bases are shared with TRBD1. Trimming took 3 bases from V and 2 from J; bases not matched to a gene: 2. Germline V lookup: CDR1 SGHRS, CDR2 YFSETQ. This CDR3 spans 14 amino acids. The CDR3 reads CASSSGQGTYEQYF. In DNA form, the CDR3 reads TGCGCCAGCAGCTCGGGACAGGGGACCTACGAGCAGTACTTC.

This chain uses TRBV5-6 with TRBJ2-3; tentatively, D is TRBD2 (5 bases). Germline assignment: CDR1 SGHDT and CDR2 YYEEEE. The CDR3 length is 15 residues. The V and J ends lost 2 bases and 4 bases respectively, with 14 bases between them. The CDR3 DNA reads as TGTGCCAGCAGCTTCTCTAGCTACGTACCAGATACGCAGTATTTT. This codes for CASSFSSYVPDTQYF.

V is TRBV29-1 and J is TRBJ2-7, with D maybe TRBD1 (5 bases). Germline V gives CDR1 SQVTM, CDR2 ANQGSEA. The V gene lost 7 bases and the J gene lost 5 bases, with 21 bases spanning the gap. The CDR3 covers 14 residues. DNA for the CDR3: TGCAGCGGCGCCCTGGGGCCCCAACCCCACGAGCAGTACTTC. It translates to CSGALGPQPHEQYF.

The rearrangement uses TRBV5-5 and TRBJ1-2; possible D gene TRBD1, 5 bases. Trimming removed 4 bases at V and 0 bases at J, with 10 bases between. Germline V gene lookup returns CDR1 SGHKS and CDR2 YYEKEE (reference sequence). This CDR3 comprises 14 residues. The CDR3 protein is CASSQGKANYGYTF. The CDR3 DNA follows: TGTGCCAGCAGCCAGGGAAAAGCTAACTATGGCTACACCTTC.

The J gene is TRBJ2-5, the V gene TRBV5-6; tentatively, D is TRBD1 (6 bases). The J call could be wrong; TRBJ2-7 is a better fit for the DNA end. The CDR3 extends over 14 amino acids. CDR1 is SGHDT and CDR2 is YYEEEE in the germline V gene. CDR3 in amino acids: CASSLGTESYEQYF. The CDR3 coding sequence is TGTGCCAGCAGCTTGGGGACAGAATCCTACGAGCAGTACTTC.

This rearrangement joins TRBV25-1 to TRBJ1-1; D not resolved. With 4 bases removed from V and 2 bases from J, the gap between germline ends came to 8 bases. CDR3 size: 13 residues. The germline V gene has CDR1 MGHDK and CDR2 SYGVNS. DNA of the CDR3: TGTGCCAGCAGTGGAGAGGGAAACACTGAAGCTTTCTTT. Protein sequence: CASSGEGNTEAFF.

The chain employs TRBV6-5 and TRBJ1-2; 7 positions agree with TRBD1. CDR1 MNHEY and CDR2 SVGAGI come from the germline V gene. The trim removed 5 bases at V and 4 bases at J, leaving 7 bases unmatched. The CDR3 totals 14 residues. The CDR3 DNA sequence: TGTGCCAGCAGTAGACAGGGACGCGGCTATGGCTACACCTTC. This codes for CASSRQGRGYGYTF.

The chain combines TRBV4-1 with TRBJ2-1, with 9 bases lining up with TRBD1. Per germline, CDR1 MGHRA and CDR2 YSYEKL. The CDR3 is 17 amino acids. Germline trimming cut 1 base from V and 7 bases from J; bases unmatched to any gene: 11. The CDR3 nucleotides read TGCGCCAGCAGCCAAGGGACCGGGACAGGGAGGACGAATGAGCAGTTCTTC. Residues: CASSQGTGTGRTNEQFF.

The chain has TRBV28 and TRBJ2-2; a weak D match, TRBD2 (6 bases). CDR1 is MDHEN and CDR2 is SYDVKM in the germline V gene. This CDR3 spans 15 amino acids. V was cut by 5 bases and J by 4 bases, with 14 bases left in between. CDR3 sequence: CASSAGSRGTGELFF. The CDR3 DNA follows: TGTGCCAGCAGTGCGGGATCTAGGGGCACCGGGGAGCTGTTTTTT.

V and J are TRBV5-4 and TRBJ1-2; no clear D gene. Trimming shortened V by 2 bases and J by 6 bases, and 8 bases separated the two germline ends. Germline V gene sequence: CDR1 SGHNT, CDR2 YYREEE (reference sequence). The CDR3 covers 12 residues. The CDR3 bases are TGTGCCAGCAGCTTATTTGGCCATGGCTACACCTTC. Protein sequence: CASSLFGHGYTF.

The chain recombines TRBV11-2 with TRBJ2-1; tentatively, D is TRBD2 (5 bases). CDR3 length: 14 amino acids. Germline V gene lookup returns CDR1 SGHAT and CDR2 FQNNGV. The germline V and J ends were trimmed by 1 base and 7 bases, with 11 bases remaining between them. CDR3 loop: CASSLVGSRNEQFF. The CDR3 DNA is TGTGCCAGCAGCTTAGTGGGGAGTAGGAATGAGCAGTTCTTC.

CDR3 region: CASTPQSLNYGYTF. As DNA, the CDR3 is TGTGCCAGCACTCCACAGAGCCTGAACTATGGCTACACCTTC. The chain combines TRBV11-2 with TRBJ1-2; no clear D. V gave up 7 bases and J gave up 2 bases, with 14 bases separating them. Germline CDR1 and CDR2: SGHAT and FQNNGV. The CDR3 loop spans 14 amino acids.

This chain joins TRBV6-1 and TRBJ1-1; perhaps TRBD1 as D (5 bases). This CDR3 has 11 amino acids. Trimming removed 9 bases at V and 4 bases at J, with 9 bases between. Per the germline V gene, CDR1 is MNHNS and CDR2 is SASEGT. The CDR3, as DNA: TGTGCCAGTCAGGGTGTCACTGAAGCTTTCTTT. This codes for CASQGVTEAFF.

J is TRBJ2-3 and V is TRBV2; the D gene is possibly TRBD2 (5 bases). CDR1 is SNHLY, CDR2 FYNNEI, per germline. The V and J ends lost 2 bases and 3 bases respectively, with 15 bases between them. There are 16 residues in the CDR3. CDR3 in amino acids: CASSEFASLGTDTQYF. The CDR3 region has the DNA TGTGCCAGCAGTGAATTCGCTAGCCTGGGAACAGATACGCAGTATTTT.

The gene calls are TRBV5-1 and TRBJ2-1; D not resolved. V was pared by 4 bases and J by 2 bases, with 13 bases between. Germline assignment: CDR1 SGHRS and CDR2 YFSETQ. The CDR3 extends over 15 amino acids. The CDR3 DNA reads as TGCGCCAGCAGCGCAAGCGCTTACCCCTACAATGAGCAGTTCTTC. Protein sequence: CASSASAYPYNEQFF.

The J gene is TRBJ2-2, the V gene TRBV11-3; TRBD1 matches 7 bases. Germline loops: CDR1 SGHNT, CDR2 YENEEA. CDR3 length: 15 amino acids. The V segment lost 5 bases and the J segment 2 bases; nucleotides outside the gene matches: 5. The CDR3 is CASSPRDRNTGELFF. CDR3 nucleotides: TGTGCCAGCAGCCCCCGGGACAGAAACACCGGGGAGCTGTTTTTT.

This CDR3 is CASSPLRGGRTEAFF. The CDR3 region has the DNA TGTGCCAGCAGCCCTCTGCGGGGAGGGAGAACTGAAGCTTTCTTT. V and J are TRBV7-9 and TRBJ1-1; D not certain. The CDR3 sequence is 15 residues long. Germline values: CDR1 SEHNR, CDR2 FQNEAQ (reference sequence). V was cut by 5 bases and J by 5 bases, with 18 bases left in between.

V is TRBV7-2 and J is TRBJ2-1; TRBD2 matches 9 bases. This CDR3 region has 17 residues. Germline trimming cut 0 bases from V and 2 bases from J; bases unmatched to any gene: 5. The germline gives CDR1 SGHTA, CDR2 FQGNSA. The CDR3 nucleotides are TGTGCCAGCAGCTTAGCCAGGACTAGCGCCACCTACAATGAGCAGTTCTTC. Translating it yields CASSLARTSATYNEQFF.

The chain combines TRBV2 with TRBJ2-7; D ambiguous. V was trimmed by 11 bases and J by 4 bases, leaving 18 bases between them. The CDR3 consists of 13 residues. Germline lookup yields CDR1 SNHLY and CDR2 FYNNEI. Here the CDR3 DNA reads TGTGCCGGCTCTAGGCAGTCCCTTTACGAGCAGTACTTC. It codes for CAGSRQSLYEQYF.

The genes are TRBV4-2 and TRBJ2-5, with 8 bases aligning to TRBD2. The CDR3 sequence is 15 residues long. The V and J ends lost 0 bases and 11 bases, in that order; junction bases with no gene match: 11. Germline V CDR1 and CDR2: LGHNA, YNFKEQ. CDR3: CASSQDETGGIEQYF. Written as DNA, the CDR3 is TGTGCCAGCAGCCAAGACGAGACGGGGGGGATTGAGCAGTACTTC.

This rearrangement joins TRBV4-1 to TRBJ2-2, with TRBD2 identical over 11 bases. Germline V gene sequence: CDR1 MGHRA, CDR2 YSYEKL. The CDR3 totals 17 residues. V was pared by 2 bases and J by 3 bases, with 5 bases of the junction left unmatched. The CDR3 nucleotides are TGCGCCAGCAGCCAAAGACTAGCGGGAATTCACACCGGGGAGCTGTTTTTT. It translates to CASSQRLAGIHTGELFF.

This chain connects TRBV7-2 to TRBJ2-1, with 7 bases lining up with TRBD2. Per the germline V gene, CDR1 is SGHTA and CDR2 is FQGNSA. Trimming took 1 base from V and 4 from J; bases not matched to a gene: 7. The CDR3 totals 16 residues. CDR3 amino acids: CASSLVSSGTYNEQFF. The CDR3 coding sequence is TGTGCCAGCAGCTTAGTTTCTAGCGGCACGTACAATGAGCAGTTCTTC.

The chain carries TRBV11-2 and TRBJ1-6, with a possible D match to TRBD1 (6 bases). The germline gives CDR1 SGHAT, CDR2 FQNNGV. This CDR3 is 15 amino acids long. V was trimmed by 2 bases and J by 7 bases, leaving 12 bases between them. The CDR3 coding sequence is TGTGCCAGCAGCTTACAGGGGCAGGGGAATTCACCCCTCCACTTT. Translated: CASSLQGQGNSPLHF.

This chain links TRBV11-2 with TRBJ2-7, with 7 bases lining up with TRBD2. CDR1 is SGHAT, CDR2 FQNNGV, per germline. This CDR3 contains 12 residues. V gave up 7 bases and J gave up 7 bases; unmatched junction bases: 7. CDR3 residues: CASTSRGGEQYF. CDR3 sequence (DNA): TGTGCCAGCACTTCAAGGGGAGGGGAGCAGTACTTC.

The rearrangement links TRBV7-3 to TRBJ2-2, with D perhaps matching TRBD2 (6 bases). The CDR3 is 16 amino acids. The V gene lost 5 bases and the J gene lost 0 bases, with 13 bases spanning the gap. Per the germline V gene, CDR1 is SGHTA and CDR2 is FQGTGA. CDR3 loop: CASSLNGGANTGELFF. The CDR3 nucleotides are TGTGCCAGCAGCCTTAATGGCGGGGCGAACACCGGGGAGCTGTTTTTT.